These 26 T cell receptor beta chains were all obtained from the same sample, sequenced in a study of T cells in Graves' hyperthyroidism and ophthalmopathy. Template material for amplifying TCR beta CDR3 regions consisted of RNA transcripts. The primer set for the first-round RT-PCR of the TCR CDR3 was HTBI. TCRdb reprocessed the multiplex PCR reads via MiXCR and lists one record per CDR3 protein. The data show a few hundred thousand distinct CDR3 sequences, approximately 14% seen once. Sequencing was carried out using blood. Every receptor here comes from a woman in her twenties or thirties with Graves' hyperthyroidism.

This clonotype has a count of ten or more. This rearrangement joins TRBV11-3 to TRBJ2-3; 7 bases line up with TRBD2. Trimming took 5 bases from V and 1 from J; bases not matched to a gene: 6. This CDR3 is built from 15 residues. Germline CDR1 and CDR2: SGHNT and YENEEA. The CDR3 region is CASSQGGSRTDTQYF. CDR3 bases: TGTGCCAGCAGCCAAGGCGGGAGCCGCACAGATACGCAGTATTTT.

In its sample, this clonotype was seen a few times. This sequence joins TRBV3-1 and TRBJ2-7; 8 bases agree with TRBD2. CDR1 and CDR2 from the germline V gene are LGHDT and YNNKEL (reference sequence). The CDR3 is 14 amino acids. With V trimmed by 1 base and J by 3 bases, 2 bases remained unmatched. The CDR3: CASSQVLAGYEQYF. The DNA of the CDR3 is TGTGCCAGCAGCCAAGTTCTAGCGGGCTACGAGCAGTACTTC.

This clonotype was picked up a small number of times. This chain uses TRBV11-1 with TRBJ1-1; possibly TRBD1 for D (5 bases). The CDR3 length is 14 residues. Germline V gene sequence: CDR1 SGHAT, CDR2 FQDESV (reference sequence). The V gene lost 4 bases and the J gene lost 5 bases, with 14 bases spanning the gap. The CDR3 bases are TGTGCCAGCAGCTCCTGGGTGGGGGAAACTGAAGCTTTCTTT. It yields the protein CASSSWVGETEAFF.

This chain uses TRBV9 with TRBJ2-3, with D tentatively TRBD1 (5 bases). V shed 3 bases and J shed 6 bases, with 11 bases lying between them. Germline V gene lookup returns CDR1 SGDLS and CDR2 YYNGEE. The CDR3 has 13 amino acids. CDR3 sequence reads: CASSEQGRDTQYF. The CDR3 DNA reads TGTGCCAGCAGCGAGCAGGGTCGGGATACGCAGTATTTT. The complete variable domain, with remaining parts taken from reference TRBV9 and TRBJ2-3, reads DSGVTQTPKHLITATGQRVTLRCSPRSGDLSVYWYQQSLDQGLQFLIQYYNGEERAKGNILERFSAQQFPDLHSELNLSSLELGDSALYFCASSEQGRDTQYFGPGTRLTVL.

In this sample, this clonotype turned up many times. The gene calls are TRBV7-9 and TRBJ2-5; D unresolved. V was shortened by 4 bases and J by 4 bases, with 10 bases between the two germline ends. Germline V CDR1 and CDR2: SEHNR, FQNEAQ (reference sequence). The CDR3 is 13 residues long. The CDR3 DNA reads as TGTGCCAGCAGCTACTACAGTGGAGAGACCCAGTACTTC. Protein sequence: CASSYYSGETQYF.

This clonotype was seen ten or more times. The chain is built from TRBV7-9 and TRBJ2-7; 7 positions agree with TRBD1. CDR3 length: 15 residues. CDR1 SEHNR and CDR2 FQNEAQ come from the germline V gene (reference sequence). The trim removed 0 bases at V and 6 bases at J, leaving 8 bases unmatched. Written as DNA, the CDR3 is TGTGCCAGCAGCTTAGCGTCCATCAGGGGGTCCGAGCAGTACTTC. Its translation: CASSLASIRGSEQYF.

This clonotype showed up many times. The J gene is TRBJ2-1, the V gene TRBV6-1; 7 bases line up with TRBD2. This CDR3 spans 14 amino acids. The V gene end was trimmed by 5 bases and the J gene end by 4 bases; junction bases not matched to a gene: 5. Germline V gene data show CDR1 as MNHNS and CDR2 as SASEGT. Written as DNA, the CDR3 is TGTGCCAGCAGTCCACTAGCGAATTACAATGAGCAGTTCTTC. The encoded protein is CASSPLANYNEQFF.

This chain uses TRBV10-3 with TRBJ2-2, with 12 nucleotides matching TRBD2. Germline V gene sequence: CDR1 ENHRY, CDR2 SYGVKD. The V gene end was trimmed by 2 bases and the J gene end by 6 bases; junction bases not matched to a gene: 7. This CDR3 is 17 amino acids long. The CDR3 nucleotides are TGTGCCATCAGTGAGCAGACTAGCGGGAGCGGTCCCGGGGAGCTGTTTTTT. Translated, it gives CAISEQTSGSGPGELFF.

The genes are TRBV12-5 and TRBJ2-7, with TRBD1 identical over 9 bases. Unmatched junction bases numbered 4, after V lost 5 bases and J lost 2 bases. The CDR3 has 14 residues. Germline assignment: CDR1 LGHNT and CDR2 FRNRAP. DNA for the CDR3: TGTGCTAGTGGTAACGGGACAGGGCCCTACGAGCAGTACTTC. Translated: CASGNGTGPYEQYF.

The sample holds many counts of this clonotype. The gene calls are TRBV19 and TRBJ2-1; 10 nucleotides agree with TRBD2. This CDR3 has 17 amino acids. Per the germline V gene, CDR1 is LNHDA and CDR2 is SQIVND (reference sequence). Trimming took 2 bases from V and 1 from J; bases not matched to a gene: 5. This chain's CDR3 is CASSITGSGRSYNEQFF. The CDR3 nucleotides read TGTGCCAGTAGTATAACAGGTAGCGGGAGGTCCTACAATGAGCAGTTCTTC.

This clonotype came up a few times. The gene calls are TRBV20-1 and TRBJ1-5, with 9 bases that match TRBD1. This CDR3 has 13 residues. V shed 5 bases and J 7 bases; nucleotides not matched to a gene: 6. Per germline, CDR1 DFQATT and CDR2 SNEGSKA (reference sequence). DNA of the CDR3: TGCAGTGCTCGGGACAGGGTATTACAGCCCCAGCATTTT. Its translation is CSARDRVLQPQHF.

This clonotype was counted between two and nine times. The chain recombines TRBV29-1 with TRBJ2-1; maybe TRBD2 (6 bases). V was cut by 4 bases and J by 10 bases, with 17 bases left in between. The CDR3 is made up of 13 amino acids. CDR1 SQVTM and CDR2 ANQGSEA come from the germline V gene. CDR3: CSVVGGRYGEQFF. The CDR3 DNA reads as TGCAGCGTTGTGGGGGGACGTTACGGAGAGCAGTTCTTC.

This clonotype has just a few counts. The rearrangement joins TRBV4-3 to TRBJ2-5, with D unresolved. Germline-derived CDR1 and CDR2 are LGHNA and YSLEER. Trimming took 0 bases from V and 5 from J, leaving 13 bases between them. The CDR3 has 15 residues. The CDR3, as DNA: TGCGCCAGCAGCCAAGATATAGGGAACGAGGAGACCCAGTACTTC. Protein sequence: CASSQDIGNEETQYF.

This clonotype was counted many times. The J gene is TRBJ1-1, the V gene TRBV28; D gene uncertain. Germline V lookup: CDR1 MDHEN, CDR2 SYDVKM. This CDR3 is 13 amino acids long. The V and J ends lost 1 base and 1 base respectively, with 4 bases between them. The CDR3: CASSLLPNTEAFF. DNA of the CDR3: TGTGCCAGCAGTTTATTGCCGAACACTGAAGCTTTCTTT.

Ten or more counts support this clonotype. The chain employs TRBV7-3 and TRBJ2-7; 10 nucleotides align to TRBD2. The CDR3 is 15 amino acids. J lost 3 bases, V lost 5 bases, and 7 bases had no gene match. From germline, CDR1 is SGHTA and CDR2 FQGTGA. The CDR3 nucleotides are TGTGCCAGCAGCAGAGGACTAGCGGATAGCTACGAGCAGTACTTC. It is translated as CASSRGLADSYEQYF.

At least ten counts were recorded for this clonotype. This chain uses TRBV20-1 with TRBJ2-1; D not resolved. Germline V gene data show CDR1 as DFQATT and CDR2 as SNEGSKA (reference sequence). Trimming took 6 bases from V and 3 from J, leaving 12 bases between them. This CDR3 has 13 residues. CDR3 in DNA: TGCAGTGCCACCCATACCCTCTACAATGAGCAGTTCTTC. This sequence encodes CSATHTLYNEQFF.

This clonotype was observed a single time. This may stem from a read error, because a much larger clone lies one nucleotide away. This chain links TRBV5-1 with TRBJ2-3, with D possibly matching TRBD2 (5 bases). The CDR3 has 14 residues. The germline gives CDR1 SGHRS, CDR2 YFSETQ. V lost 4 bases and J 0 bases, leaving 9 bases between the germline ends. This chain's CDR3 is CASSHGESTDTQYF. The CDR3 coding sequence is TGCGCCAGCAGCCATGGGGAGAGCACAGATACGCAGTATTTT.

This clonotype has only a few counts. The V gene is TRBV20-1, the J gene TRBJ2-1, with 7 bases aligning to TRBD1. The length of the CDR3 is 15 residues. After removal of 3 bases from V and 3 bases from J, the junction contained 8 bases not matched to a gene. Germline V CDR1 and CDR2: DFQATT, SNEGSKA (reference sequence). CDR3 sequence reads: CSASDSGTVYNEQFF. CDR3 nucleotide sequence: TGCAGTGCTAGTGACTCCGGGACAGTCTACAATGAGCAGTTCTTC.

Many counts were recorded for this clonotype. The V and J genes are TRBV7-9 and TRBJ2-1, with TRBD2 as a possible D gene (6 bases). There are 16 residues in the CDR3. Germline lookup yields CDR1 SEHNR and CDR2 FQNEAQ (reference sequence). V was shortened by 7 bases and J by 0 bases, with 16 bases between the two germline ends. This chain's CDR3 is CASTARAGSSYNEQFF. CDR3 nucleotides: TGTGCCAGCACTGCGAGGGCGGGAAGCTCCTACAATGAGCAGTTCTTC.

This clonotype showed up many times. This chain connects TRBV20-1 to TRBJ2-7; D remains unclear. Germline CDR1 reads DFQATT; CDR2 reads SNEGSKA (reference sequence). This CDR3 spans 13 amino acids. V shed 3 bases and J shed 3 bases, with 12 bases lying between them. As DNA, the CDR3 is TGCAGTGCTAGGGTCGTAAACCTCTACGAGCAGTACTTC. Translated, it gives CSARVVNLYEQYF.

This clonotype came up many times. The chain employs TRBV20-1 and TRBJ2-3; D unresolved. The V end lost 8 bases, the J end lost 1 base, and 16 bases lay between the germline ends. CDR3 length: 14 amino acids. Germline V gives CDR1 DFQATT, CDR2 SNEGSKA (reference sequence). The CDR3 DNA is TGCAGTTCAGGTGGCACCTTTGGCACAGATACGCAGTATTTT. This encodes CSSGGTFGTDTQYF.

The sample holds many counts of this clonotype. CDR3 nucleotide sequence: TGTGCCAGCAGCTTGACACGCAATGAGCAGTTCTTC. It is translated as CASSLTRNEQFF. This rearrangement joins TRBV7-6 to TRBJ2-1; D remains ambiguous. Trimming left V 3 bases short and J 6 bases short, with 6 bases between. Germline CDR1 SGHVS, CDR2 FNYEAQ. The CDR3 contains 12 residues.

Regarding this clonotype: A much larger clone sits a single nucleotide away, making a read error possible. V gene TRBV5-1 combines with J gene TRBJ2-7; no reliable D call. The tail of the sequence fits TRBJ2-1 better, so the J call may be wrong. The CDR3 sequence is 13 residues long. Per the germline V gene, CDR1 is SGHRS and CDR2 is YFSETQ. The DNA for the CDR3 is TGCGCCAGCAGCTTGGACCACTCCTACGAGCAGTTCTTC. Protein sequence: CASSLDHSYEQFF.

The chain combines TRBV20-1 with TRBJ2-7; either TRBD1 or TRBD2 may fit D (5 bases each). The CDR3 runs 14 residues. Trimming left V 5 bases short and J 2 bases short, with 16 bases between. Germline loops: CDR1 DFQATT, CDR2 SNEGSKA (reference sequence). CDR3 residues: CSAGGPSKPYEQYF. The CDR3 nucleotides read TGCAGTGCTGGGGGACCGTCCAAGCCCTACGAGCAGTACTTC.

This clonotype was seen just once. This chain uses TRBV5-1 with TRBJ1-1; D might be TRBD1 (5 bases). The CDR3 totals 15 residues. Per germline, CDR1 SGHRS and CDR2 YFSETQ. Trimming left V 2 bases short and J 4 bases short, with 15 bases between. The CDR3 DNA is TGCGCCAGCAGCTTAGGGGACCCCGATGGCACTGAAGCTTTCTTT. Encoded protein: CASSLGDPDGTEAFF.

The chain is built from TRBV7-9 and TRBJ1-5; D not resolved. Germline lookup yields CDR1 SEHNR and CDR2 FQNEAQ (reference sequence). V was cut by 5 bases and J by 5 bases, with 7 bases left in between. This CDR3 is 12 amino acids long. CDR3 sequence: CASSPQDQPQHF. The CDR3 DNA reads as TGTGCCAGCAGCCCCCAAGATCAGCCCCAGCATTTT.